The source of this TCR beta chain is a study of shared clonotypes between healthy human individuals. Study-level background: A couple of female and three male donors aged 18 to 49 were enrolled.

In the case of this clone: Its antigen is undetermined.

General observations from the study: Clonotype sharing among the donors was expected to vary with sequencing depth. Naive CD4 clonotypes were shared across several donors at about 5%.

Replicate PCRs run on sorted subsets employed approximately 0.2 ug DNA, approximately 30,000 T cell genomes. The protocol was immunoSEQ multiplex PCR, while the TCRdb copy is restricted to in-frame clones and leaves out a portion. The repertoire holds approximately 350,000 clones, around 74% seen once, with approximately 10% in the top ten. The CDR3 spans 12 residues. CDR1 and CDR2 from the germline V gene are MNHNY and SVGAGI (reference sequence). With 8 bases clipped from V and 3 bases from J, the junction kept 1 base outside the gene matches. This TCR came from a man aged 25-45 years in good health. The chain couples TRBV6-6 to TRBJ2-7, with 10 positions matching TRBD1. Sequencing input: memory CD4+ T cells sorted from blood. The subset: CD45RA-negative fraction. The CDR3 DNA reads TGTGCCAGCGGACAGGGGGTCTACGAGCAGTACTTC. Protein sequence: CASGQGVYEQYF.